This is a list of T cell receptor beta chains from one sample in a study of response to subunit inactivated influenza vaccine. TCRdb processed the RT-PCR reads anew with MiXCR; each CDR3 protein has one entry. Among about 500,000 distinct CDR3 sequences listed, approximately 17% were seen once. Sample: CD4+ T cells sorted from PBMCs, taken about 24 months after vaccination. Receptors originate from a man aged 50 to 69 who received an inactivated influenza vaccine. Each CDR3 is given with its conserved first and last residue. D genes are given only for firm matches. Expanded clones get a size class; other rows say once, few or many, or leave the size out.

- | TRBJ2-1 | TRBV20-1 | - | TGCAGTGCTAGCACACGGATAGCCGGCTCCTACAATGAGCAGTTCTTC | CSASTRIAGSYNEQFF
few | TRBJ2-7 | TRBV6-5 | TRBD1 | TGTGCCAGCAGTTACCAACCGGGACAGTGGTCCTACGAGCAGTACTTC | CASSYQPGQWSYEQYF
few | TRBJ2-3 | TRBV7-8 | TRBD2 | TGTGCCAGCAGCTCGCAAACGGGACTAGCCGGAGATACGCAGTATTTT | CASSSQTGLAGDTQYF
few | TRBJ1-5 | TRBV28 | - | TGTGCCAGCAGTTTACCGGTACAGGCGGGCAATCAGCCCCAGCATTTT | CASSLPVQAGNQPQHF
- | TRBJ2-1 | TRBV15 | - | TGTGCCACCAGCAGAGACCCGGCCTACAATGAGCAGTTCTTC | CATSRDPAYNEQFF
- | TRBJ2-5 | TRBV6-5 | - | TGTGCCAGCAGTTACTCGACGTCGGTGAGGAGCCAAGAGACCCAGTACTTC | CASSYSTSVRSQETQYF
few | TRBJ1-3 | TRBV15 | TRBD1 | TGTGCCACCAGCGCAGACAGGGTAACTGGAAACACCATATATTTT | CATSADRVTGNTIYF
- | TRBJ2-1 | TRBV12-3/TRBV12-4 | - | TGTGCCAGCAGTTTAGAGGACCCCTTCAATGAGCAGTTCTTC | CASSLEDPFNEQFF
few | TRBJ2-7 | TRBV20-1 | - | TGCAGTGCTAGAGTCGGGACCTTCACCTACGAGCAGTACTTC | CSARVGTFTYEQYF
few | TRBJ1-6 | TRBV4-3 | - | TGCGCCAGCAGCCAACAGGGCTCCTATAATTCACCCCTCCACTTT | CASSQQGSYNSPLHF
few | TRBJ1-5 | TRBV6-1 | - | TGTGCCAGCAGACGGGACATTGCCAATAATCAGCCCCAGCATTTT | CASRRDIANNQPQHF
few | TRBJ2-3 | TRBV15 | - | TGTGCCACCTCCCGGGAGCAAGAAGATACGCAGTATTTT | CATSREQEDTQYF
many | TRBJ1-5 | TRBV5-6 | - | TGTGCCAGCAGCTTGGGGTGGGGGGGAGGACAGCCCCAGCATTTT | CASSLGWGGGQPQHF
many | TRBJ2-7 | TRBV12-3/TRBV12-4 | - | TGTGCCAGCAGCTTAGGAGGTTCCTACGAGCAGTACTTC | CASSLGGSYEQYF
- | TRBJ1-3 | TRBV19 | - | TGTGCCAGTAGCTCGGGACTCGTACCTGGAAACACCATATATTTT | CASSSGLVPGNTIYF
many | TRBJ1-4 | TRBV5-1 | - | TGCGCCAGCAGCTTGGTTGGATTTGCAACTAATGAAAAACTGTTTTTT | CASSLVGFATNEKLFF
- | TRBJ2-1 | TRBV20-1 | - | TGCAGTGCTAGAGTTGCCAGGGCCTACAATGAGCAGTTCTTC | CSARVARAYNEQFF
many | TRBJ1-3 | TRBV14 | - | TGTGCCAGCAGCCAAGTTTCGAACACCATATATTTT | CASSQVSNTIYF
many | TRBJ2-1 | TRBV4-3 | TRBD1 | TGCGCCAGCAGCCAAGATTTGAAGGGGGCTCACTATGAGCAGTTCTTC | CASSQDLKGAHYEQFF
few | TRBJ2-3 | TRBV20-1 | TRBD2 | TGCAGTGCCACCCGACTAGCGGGGGAGATCACAGATACGCAGTATTTT | CSATRLAGEITDTQYF